Listed below are T cell receptor beta chains from one sample, sequenced in a study of beta chain features in type 1 diabetes. Sequencing was performed with immunoSEQ multiplex PCR; in TCRdb, only in-frame clones are kept and a portion is missing. In the table there are under 300,000 clones, around 24% of which are singletons. The sequenced material came from naive CD4+ T cells from blood. Receptors originate from a woman aged 25 to 45 with type 1 diabetes. Each CDR3 is given with its conserved first and last residue. Fields, in order: D gene, clone size, J gene, CDR3 length, V gene, CDR3 DNA, CDR3 protein. The D gene is left open where the match is weak. Clone size is stated in some rows and not others, as once, few, many or a class when expanded.

D: TRBD1; size: few; J: TRBJ1-1; length: 14; V: TRBV7-9; DNA: TGTGCCAGCAGCTCAGGGACAGGGGGTTTAGAAGCTTTCTTT; CDR3: CASSSGTGGLEAFF
D: -; size: few; J: TRBJ2-1; length: 15; V: TRBV30; DNA: TGTGCCTGGAGTCTAGACCTCGGGAGCTACAATGAGCAGTTCTTC; CDR3: CAWSLDLGSYNEQFF
D: -; size: few; J: TRBJ2-1; length: 11; V: TRBV30; DNA: TGTGCCTGGAGCAACCAGGGCGGGCAGTTCTTC; CDR3: CAWSNQGGQFF
D: -; size: -; J: TRBJ1-4; length: 16; V: TRBV5-1; DNA: TGCGCCAGCAGCTACGGTGAGACAGAGCTTAATGAAAAACTGTTTTTT; CDR3: CASSYGETELNEKLFF
D: TRBD1; size: -; J: TRBJ2-7; length: 14; V: TRBV9; DNA: TGTGCCAGCAGCTTTTCGACAGGGACGCACGAGCAGTACTTC; CDR3: CASSFSTGTHEQYF
D: -; size: few; J: TRBJ2-3; length: 15; V: TRBV5-1; DNA: TGCGCCAGCAGCGGGGAGTTGGTTTTCACAGATACGCAGTATTTT; CDR3: CASSGELVFTDTQYF
D: TRBD2; size: few; J: TRBJ2-5; length: 16; V: TRBV5-1; DNA: TGCGCCAGCAGCGCTGGGACTAGCGGGTACCAAGAGACCCAGTACTTC; CDR3: CASSAGTSGYQETQYF
D: -; size: few; J: TRBJ1-3; length: 14; V: TRBV18; DNA: TGTGCCAGCTCAGAGGGGAGGACTGGAAACACCATATATTTT; CDR3: CASSEGRTGNTIYF
D: -; size: -; J: TRBJ1-2; length: 11; V: TRBV20-1; DNA: TGCAGTGCTACTCTTACAGGGATCCACACCTTC; CDR3: CSATLTGIHTF
D: TRBD1; size: few; J: TRBJ1-2; length: 15; V: TRBV30; DNA: TGTGCCTGGAGTCTTTCGACAGGGGGAGGCAGCGGCTACACCTTC; CDR3: CAWSLSTGGGSGYTF
D: TRBD2; size: few; J: TRBJ2-7; length: 13; V: TRBV29-1; DNA: TGCAGCGTTGTCACTAGCGTTGCCTACGAGCAGTACTTC; CDR3: CSVVTSVAYEQYF
D: TRBD1; size: few; J: TRBJ2-1; length: 16; V: TRBV7-9; DNA: TGTGCCAGCAGCCCAGACAGGGTAAGGACCTACAATGAGCAGTTCTTC; CDR3: CASSPDRVRTYNEQFF
D: TRBD2; size: -; J: TRBJ2-1; length: 14; V: TRBV4-2; DNA: TGTGCCAGCAGCCAAGCAGAGACTAGCTATGAGCAGTTCTTC; CDR3: CASSQAETSYEQFF
D: TRBD1; size: -; J: TRBJ1-2; length: 13; V: TRBV6-5; DNA: TGTGCCAGCAAAACAGGGGTAGTTAATGGCTACACCTTC; CDR3: CASKTGVVNGYTF
D: -; size: -; J: TRBJ2-3; length: 11; V: TRBV25-1; DNA: TGTGCCAGCAGTGAGACTACCACGCAGTATTTT; CDR3: CASSETTTQYF
D: -; size: few; J: TRBJ2-7; length: 14; V: TRBV23-1; DNA: TGCGCCAGCAGTCAACACCCCTCAGAAGACGAGCAGTACTTC; CDR3: CASSQHPSEDEQYF
D: TRBD2; size: few; J: TRBJ2-1; length: 14; V: TRBV5-1; DNA: TGCGCCAGCAGCTCTCGGACTAGCTACAATGAGCAGTTCTTC; CDR3: CASSSRTSYNEQFF
D: -; size: few; J: TRBJ2-7; length: 12; V: TRBV6-1; DNA: TGTGCCAGCAGCCCCGGTGGTTACGAGCAGTACTTC; CDR3: CASSPGGYEQYF
D: -; size: -; J: TRBJ2-6; length: 18; V: TRBV5-1; DNA: TGCGCCAGCAGCTTGGCCCTCCGACGGGACTCTGGGGCCAACGTCCTGACTTTC; CDR3: CASSLALRRDSGANVLTF
D: TRBD2; size: -; J: TRBJ2-7; length: 12; V: TRBV2; DNA: TGTGCCAGCAGAAAAGCGGGAGACGAGCAGTACTTC; CDR3: CASRKAGDEQYF
D: -; size: few; J: TRBJ2-7; length: 13; V: TRBV28; DNA: TGTGCCAGCAGTTTATCCCGTACCTACGAGCAGTACTTC; CDR3: CASSLSRTYEQYF
D: -; size: few; J: TRBJ2-1; length: 13; V: TRBV2; DNA: TGTGCCAGCAGTGAGGGCTTCAACAATGAGCAGTTCTTC; CDR3: CASSEGFNNEQFF
D: -; size: -; J: TRBJ2-7; length: 11; V: TRBV7-8; DNA: TGTGCCAGCAGCATTGCGGGCGAGCAGTACTTC; CDR3: CASSIAGEQYF
D: TRBD1; size: -; J: TRBJ1-2; length: 14; V: TRBV7-2; DNA: TGTGCCAGCAGCCCAGAGACAGGGGCGGGTGGCTACACCTTC; CDR3: CASSPETGAGGYTF
D: TRBD2; size: -; J: TRBJ2-7; length: 16; V: TRBV29-1; DNA: TGCAGCGTTGAAGATCTTCGCGGGAGGGGAGGTTACGAGCAGTACTTC; CDR3: CSVEDLRGRGGYEQYF
D: -; size: few; J: TRBJ2-1; length: 15; V: TRBV30; DNA: TGTGCCTGGAGTGCCGGGAGAGTCACCTACAATGAGCAGTTCTTC; CDR3: CAWSAGRVTYNEQFF
D: -; size: -; J: TRBJ2-1; length: 13; V: TRBV18; DNA: TGTGCCAGCTCACCACTTCAGGGGAATGAGCAGTTCTTC; CDR3: CASSPLQGNEQFF
D: -; size: few; J: TRBJ2-3; length: 14; V: TRBV4-1; DNA: TGCGCCAGCAGCCAAGAGCGGGGACGCGATACGCAGTATTTT; CDR3: CASSQERGRDTQYF
D: -; size: -; J: TRBJ1-1; length: 11; V: TRBV20-1; DNA: TGCAGTGCTACTACAGGGACTGAAGCTTTCTTT; CDR3: CSATTGTEAFF
D: -; size: -; J: TRBJ2-7; length: 10; V: TRBV14; DNA: TGTGCCAGCAGCGGCGGCGAGCAGTACTTC; CDR3: CASSGGEQYF
D: TRBD1; size: few; J: TRBJ2-5; length: 15; V: TRBV28; DNA: TGTGCCAGCAGCCAATCCGGGACAGGGAAAGAGACCCAGTACTTC; CDR3: CASSQSGTGKETQYF
D: -; size: few; J: TRBJ2-5; length: 13; V: TRBV9; DNA: TGTGCCAGCAGCGTAGATCGGGATGAGACCCAGTACTTC; CDR3: CASSVDRDETQYF
D: -; size: few; J: TRBJ2-3; length: 14; V: TRBV6-5; DNA: TGTGCCAGCAGTTACCAGGGCTCGATAGATACGCAGTATTTT; CDR3: CASSYQGSIDTQYF
D: TRBD2; size: few; J: TRBJ2-5; length: 16; V: TRBV6-1; DNA: TGTGCCAGCAGTGGGGCATTTAGCGGGGAGGGTACGGCCCAGTACTTC; CDR3: CASSGAFSGEGTAQYF
D: -; size: few; J: TRBJ2-4; length: 16; V: TRBV7-2; DNA: TGTGCCAGCAGCCCGGCCGGGCGGGGAAGGGAGAACATTCAGTACTTC; CDR3: CASSPAGRGRENIQYF
D: -; size: -; J: TRBJ1-5; length: 16; V: TRBV9; DNA: TGTGCCAGCAGCGCCGGGCCCGACAGGAGCAATCAGCCCCAGCATTTT; CDR3: CASSAGPDRSNQPQHF
D: -; size: -; J: TRBJ1-1; length: 14; V: TRBV11-3; DNA: TGTGCCAGCAGCTTAGAGCGAAGGAACACTGAAGCTTTCTTT; CDR3: CASSLERRNTEAFF
D: -; size: -; J: TRBJ2-6; length: 15; V: TRBV7-3; DNA: TGTGCCAGCAGCCCACTTACGTCTGGGGCCAACGTCCTGACTTTC; CDR3: CASSPLTSGANVLTF
D: -; size: few; J: TRBJ2-2; length: 15; V: TRBV6-4; DNA: TGTGCCAGCAGTGAATGGCATACGAACACCGGGGAGCTGTTTTTT; CDR3: CASSEWHTNTGELFF
D: -; size: few; J: TRBJ2-5; length: 14; V: TRBV5-1; DNA: TGCGCCAGCAGCTTAACAGGAACCGAAGAGACCCAGTACTTC; CDR3: CASSLTGTEETQYF
D: -; size: few; J: TRBJ2-3; length: 13; V: TRBV5-1; DNA: TGCGCCAGCAGCTCCGCCCCGCAGGATACGCAGTATTTT; CDR3: CASSSAPQDTQYF
D: -; size: few; J: TRBJ2-7; length: 17; V: TRBV23-1; DNA: TGCGCCAGCAGTCAACTTCCGGGACTCTCGAATTCGTGCGAGCAGTACTTC; CDR3: CASSQLPGLSNSCEQYF
D: -; size: -; J: TRBJ1-1; length: 13; V: TRBV11-2; DNA: TGTGCCAGCAGTATAAGGGGGTACACTGAAGCTTTCTTT; CDR3: CASSIRGYTEAFF
D: -; size: few; J: TRBJ1-1; length: 12; V: TRBV29-1; DNA: TGCAGCGTTGGACGGAGAGGCACTGAAGCTTTCTTT; CDR3: CSVGRRGTEAFF
D: TRBD1; size: -; J: TRBJ2-5; length: 13; V: TRBV5-1; DNA: TGCGCCAGCAGCTCTACAGGGGAAGAGACCCAGTACTTC; CDR3: CASSSTGEETQYF
D: -; size: few; J: TRBJ2-1; length: 12; V: TRBV29-1; DNA: TGCAGCGTTGAACTTAGCGTCAATGAGCAGTTCTTC; CDR3: CSVELSVNEQFF
D: -; size: -; J: TRBJ1-2; length: 12; V: TRBV15; DNA: TGTGCCACCAGCGTCCCAGGCTATGGCTACACCTTC; CDR3: CATSVPGYGYTF
D: -; size: -; J: TRBJ2-7; length: 14; V: TRBV19; DNA: TGTGCCAGTAGCGACTGGGGCAGGGGCTACGAGCAGTACTTC; CDR3: CASSDWGRGYEQYF
D: TRBD2; size: -; J: TRBJ2-7; length: 15; V: TRBV7-2; DNA: TGTGCCAGCAGCTTAGGGCTAGCGGGTGCCTACGAGCAGTACTTC; CDR3: CASSLGLAGAYEQYF
D: -; size: few; J: TRBJ2-6; length: 16; V: TRBV5-1; DNA: TGCGCCAGCAGCTTTGACAGGCCCTCTGGGGCCAACGTCCTGACTTTC; CDR3: CASSFDRPSGANVLTF
D: -; size: few; J: TRBJ2-5; length: 15; V: TRBV19; DNA: TGTGCCAGTAGTGATACCGGGACACCGAAAGAGACCCAGTACTTC; CDR3: CASSDTGTPKETQYF
D: -; size: -; J: TRBJ2-2; length: 15; V: TRBV9; DNA: TGTGCCAGCAGCGTAGCCGGGAGAAGGACCGGGGAGCTGTTTTTT; CDR3: CASSVAGRRTGELFF
D: TRBD2; size: few; J: TRBJ2-5; length: 14; V: TRBV7-3; DNA: TGTGCCAGCAGCTTTGGCGGGAGTCGGGAGACCCAGTACTTC; CDR3: CASSFGGSRETQYF
D: -; size: -; J: TRBJ1-4; length: 14; V: TRBV5-1; DNA: TGCGCCAGCAGCTTACAACAGACTAATGAAAAACTGTTTTTT; CDR3: CASSLQQTNEKLFF
D: -; size: -; J: TRBJ2-5; length: 14; V: TRBV18; DNA: TGTGCCAGCTCACCACGCGACAGCCAAGAGACCCAGTACTTC; CDR3: CASSPRDSQETQYF
D: -; size: -; J: TRBJ2-1; length: 13; V: TRBV7-8; DNA: TGTGCCAGCCGGGACAACCTCTACAATGAGCAGTTCTTC; CDR3: CASRDNLYNEQFF
D: -; size: few; J: TRBJ2-4; length: 13; V: TRBV19; DNA: TGTGCCAGTACCGGGGGTGGCAAAAACATTCAGTACTTC; CDR3: CASTGGGKNIQYF
D: -; size: few; J: TRBJ1-5; length: 18; V: TRBV4-1; DNA: TGCGCCAGCAGCCAAGATCTCGGCGACTATAGTTACAATCAGCCCCAGCATTTT; CDR3: CASSQDLGDYSYNQPQHF
D: -; size: -; J: TRBJ2-6; length: 16; V: TRBV7-8; DNA: TGTGCCAGCAGCCCCTCCCCAGCGTCTGGGGCCAACGTCCTGACTTTC; CDR3: CASSPSPASGANVLTF
D: -; size: few; J: TRBJ2-6; length: 15; V: TRBV28; DNA: TGTGCCAGCAGTTTTGCGGGCTCTGGGGCCAACGTCCTGACTTTC; CDR3: CASSFAGSGANVLTF